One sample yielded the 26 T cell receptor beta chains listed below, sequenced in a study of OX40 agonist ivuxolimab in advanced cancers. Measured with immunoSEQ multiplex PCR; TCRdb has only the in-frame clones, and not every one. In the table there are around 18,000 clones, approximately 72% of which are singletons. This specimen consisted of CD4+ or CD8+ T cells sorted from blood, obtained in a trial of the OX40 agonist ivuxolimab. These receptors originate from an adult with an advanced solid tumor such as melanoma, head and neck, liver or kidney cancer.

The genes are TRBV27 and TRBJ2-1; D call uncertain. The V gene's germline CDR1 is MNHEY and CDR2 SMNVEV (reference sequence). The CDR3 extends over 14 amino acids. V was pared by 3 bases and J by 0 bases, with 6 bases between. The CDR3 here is CASSLTSSYNEQFF. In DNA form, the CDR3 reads TGTGCCAGCAGTTTGACATCCTCCTACAATGAGCAGTTCTTC.

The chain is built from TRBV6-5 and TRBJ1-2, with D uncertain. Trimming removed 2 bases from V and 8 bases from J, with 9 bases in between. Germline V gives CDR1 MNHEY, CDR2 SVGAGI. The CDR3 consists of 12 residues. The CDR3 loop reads CASSYGGNGYTF. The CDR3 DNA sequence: TGTGCCAGCAGTTACGGAGGGAACGGCTACACCTTC.

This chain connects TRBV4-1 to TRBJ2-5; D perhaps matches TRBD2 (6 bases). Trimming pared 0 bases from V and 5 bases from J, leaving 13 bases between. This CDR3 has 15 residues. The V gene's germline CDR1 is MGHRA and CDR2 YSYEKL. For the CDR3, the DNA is TGCGCCAGCAGCCAAGATCGGGGACTTAAGGAGACCCAGTACTTC. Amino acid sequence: CASSQDRGLKETQYF.

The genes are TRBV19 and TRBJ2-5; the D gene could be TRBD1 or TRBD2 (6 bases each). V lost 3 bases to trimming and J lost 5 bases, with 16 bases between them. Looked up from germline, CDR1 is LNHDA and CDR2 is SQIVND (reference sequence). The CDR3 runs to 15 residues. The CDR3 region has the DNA TGTGCCAGTAGTATGTGGAGACAGGAGGGGGAGACCCAGTACTTC. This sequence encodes CASSMWRQEGETQYF.

In DNA form, the CDR3 reads TGTGCCAGCAGCTCGGGGGTCTACGAGCAGTACTTC. It translates to CASSSGVYEQYF. The rearrangement uses TRBV9 and TRBJ2-7, with D maybe TRBD2 (6 bases). This CDR3 contains 12 residues. Germline V lookup: CDR1 SGDLS, CDR2 YYNGEE. Trimming left V 4 bases short and J 3 bases short, with 8 bases between.

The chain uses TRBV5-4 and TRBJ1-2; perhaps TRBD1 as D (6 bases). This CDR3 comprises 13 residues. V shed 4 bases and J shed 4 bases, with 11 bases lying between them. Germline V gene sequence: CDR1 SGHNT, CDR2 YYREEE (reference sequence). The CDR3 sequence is CASSPETGYGYTF. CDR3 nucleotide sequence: TGTGCCAGCAGCCCTGAGACAGGCTATGGCTACACCTTC.

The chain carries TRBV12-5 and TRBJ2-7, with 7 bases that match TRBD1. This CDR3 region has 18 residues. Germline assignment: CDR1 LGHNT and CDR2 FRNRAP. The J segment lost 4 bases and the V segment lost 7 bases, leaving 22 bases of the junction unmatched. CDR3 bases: TGTGCTAGTGCCCCTAAGAACACACACACAGGGGTGTTGTACGAGCAGTACTTC. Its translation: CASAPKNTHTGVLYEQYF.

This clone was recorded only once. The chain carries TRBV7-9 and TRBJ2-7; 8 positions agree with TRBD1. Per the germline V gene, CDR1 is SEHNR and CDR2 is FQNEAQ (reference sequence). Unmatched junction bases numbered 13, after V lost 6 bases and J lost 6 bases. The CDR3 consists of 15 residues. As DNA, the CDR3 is TGTGCCAGCAGTTCACACTTCAAGACAGGGGCCGAGCAGTACTTC. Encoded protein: CASSSHFKTGAEQYF.

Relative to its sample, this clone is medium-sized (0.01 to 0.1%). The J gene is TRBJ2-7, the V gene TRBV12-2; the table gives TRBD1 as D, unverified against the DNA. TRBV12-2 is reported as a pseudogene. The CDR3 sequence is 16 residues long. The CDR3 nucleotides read TGTGCAAGTCTCGCTTATCCTCTCGGGACAGTTTACGAGCAGTACTTC. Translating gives CASLAYPLGTVYEQYF.

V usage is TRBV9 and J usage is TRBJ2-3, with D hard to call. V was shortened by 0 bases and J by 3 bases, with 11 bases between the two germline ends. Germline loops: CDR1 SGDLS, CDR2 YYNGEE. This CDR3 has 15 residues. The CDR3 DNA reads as TGTGCCAGCAGCGTAGGGGGATTCATGACAGATACGCAGTATTTT. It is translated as CASSVGGFMTDTQYF.

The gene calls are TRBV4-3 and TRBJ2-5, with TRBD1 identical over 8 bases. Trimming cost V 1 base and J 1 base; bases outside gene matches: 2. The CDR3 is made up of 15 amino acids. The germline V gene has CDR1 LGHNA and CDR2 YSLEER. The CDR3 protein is CASSQGTGTQETQYF. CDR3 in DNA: TGCGCCAGCAGCCAAGGGACAGGGACCCAAGAGACCCAGTACTTC.

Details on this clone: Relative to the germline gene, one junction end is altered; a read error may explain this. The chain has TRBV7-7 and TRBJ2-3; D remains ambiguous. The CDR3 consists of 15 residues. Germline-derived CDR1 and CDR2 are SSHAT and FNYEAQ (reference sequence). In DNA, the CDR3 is TGTGCTAGCAGCTTAGGGCAACGGAGCACAGATACGCAGTATTTT. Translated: CASSLGQRSTDTQYF. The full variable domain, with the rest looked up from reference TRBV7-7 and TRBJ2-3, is GAGVSQSPRYKVTKRGQDVTLRCDPISSHATLYWYQQALGQGPEFLTYFNYEAQPDKSGLPSDRFSAERPEGSISTLTIQRTEQRDSAMYRCASSLGQRSTDTQYFGPGTRLTVL.

CDR3 region: CASSQEHKRLNTEAFF. CDR3 sequence (DNA): TGTGCCAGCAGCCAAGAACACAAACGATTGAACACTGAAGCTTTCTTT. This rearrangement joins TRBV4-2 to TRBJ1-1, with D unclear. This CDR3 is 16 amino acids long. Trimming removed 0 bases at V and 0 bases at J, with 11 bases between. Per the germline V gene, CDR1 is LGHNA and CDR2 is YNFKEQ.

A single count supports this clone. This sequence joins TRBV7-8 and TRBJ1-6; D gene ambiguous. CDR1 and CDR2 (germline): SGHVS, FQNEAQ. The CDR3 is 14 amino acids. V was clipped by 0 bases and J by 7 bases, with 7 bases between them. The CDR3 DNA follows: TGTGCCAGCAGCTTAGCGAGGGCGAATTCACCCCTCCACTTT. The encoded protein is CASSLARANSPLHF.

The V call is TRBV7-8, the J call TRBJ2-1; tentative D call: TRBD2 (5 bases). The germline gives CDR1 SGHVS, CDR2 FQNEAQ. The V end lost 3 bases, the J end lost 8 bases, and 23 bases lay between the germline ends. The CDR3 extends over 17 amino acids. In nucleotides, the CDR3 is TGTGCCAGCAGCTTTTTCCGCGGGCCAAGCTGGGCGGATGAGCAGTTCTTC. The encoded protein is CASSFFRGPSWADEQFF.

The CDR3 region has the DNA TGCAGCACAAGATCCAGAGGGGGTGAGCAGTTCTTC. This encodes CSTRSRGGEQFF. The chain combines TRBV29-1 with TRBJ2-1; weak D call: TRBD1 (6 bases). Germline values: CDR1 SQVTM, CDR2 ANQGSEA. With 8 bases removed from V and 9 bases from J, the gap between germline ends came to 17 bases. CDR3 length: 12 residues.

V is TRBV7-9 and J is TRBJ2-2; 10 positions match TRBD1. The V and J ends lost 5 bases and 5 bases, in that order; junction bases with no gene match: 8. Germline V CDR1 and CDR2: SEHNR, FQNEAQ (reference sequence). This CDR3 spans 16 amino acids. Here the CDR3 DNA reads TGTGCCAGCAGCCCCCCAGGGACAGGGGCGACCGGGGAGCTGTTTTTT. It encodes CASSPPGTGATGELFF.

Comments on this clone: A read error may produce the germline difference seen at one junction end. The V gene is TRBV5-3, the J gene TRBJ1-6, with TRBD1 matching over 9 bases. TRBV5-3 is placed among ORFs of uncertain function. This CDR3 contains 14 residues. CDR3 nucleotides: TGTGCCAGCAGCTGGGACAGGGTCGGCTCACCCCTCCACTTT. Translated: CASSWDRVGSPLHF.

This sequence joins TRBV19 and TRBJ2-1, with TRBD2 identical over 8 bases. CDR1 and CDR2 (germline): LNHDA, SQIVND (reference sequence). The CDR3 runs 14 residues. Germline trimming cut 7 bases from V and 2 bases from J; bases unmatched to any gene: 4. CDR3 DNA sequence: TGTGCCAGTACCACGGGACTAGCCTACAATGAGCAGTTCTTC. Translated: CASTTGLAYNEQFF.

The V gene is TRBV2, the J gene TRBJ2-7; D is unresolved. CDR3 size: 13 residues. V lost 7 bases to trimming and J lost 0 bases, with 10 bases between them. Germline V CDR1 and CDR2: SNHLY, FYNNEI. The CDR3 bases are TGTGCCAGCAAGGCTAGGAACTCCTACGAGCAGTACTTC. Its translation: CASKARNSYEQYF.

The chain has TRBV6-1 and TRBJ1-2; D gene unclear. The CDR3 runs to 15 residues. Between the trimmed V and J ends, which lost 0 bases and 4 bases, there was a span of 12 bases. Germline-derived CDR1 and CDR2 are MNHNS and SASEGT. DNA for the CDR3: TGTGCCAGCAGTGAAGCCGGAGGTTCGGGCTATGGCTACACCTTC. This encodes CASSEAGGSGYGYTF.

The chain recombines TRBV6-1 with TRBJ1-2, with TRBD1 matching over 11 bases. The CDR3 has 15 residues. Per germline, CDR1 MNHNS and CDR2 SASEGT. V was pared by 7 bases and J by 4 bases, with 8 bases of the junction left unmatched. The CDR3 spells CASNSGTGGFYGYTF. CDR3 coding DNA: TGTGCCAGCAACTCCGGGACAGGGGGTTTCTATGGCTACACCTTC.

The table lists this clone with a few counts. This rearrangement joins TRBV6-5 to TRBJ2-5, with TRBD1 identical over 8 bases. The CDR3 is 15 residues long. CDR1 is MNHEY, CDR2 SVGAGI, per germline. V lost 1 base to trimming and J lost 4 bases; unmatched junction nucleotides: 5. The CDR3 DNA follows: TGTGCCAGCAGTTACTTGGCAGGGGGCGCAGAGACCCAGTACTTC. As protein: CASSYLAGGAETQYF.

The CDR3 spells CASSPGTSGGYNEQFF. CDR3 bases: TGTGCCAGCAGTCCCGGGACTAGCGGGGGTTACAATGAGCAGTTCTTC. The chain uses TRBV27 and TRBJ2-1, with 14 bases lining up with TRBD2. Germline V gene sequence: CDR1 MNHEY, CDR2 SMNVEV (reference sequence). The V segment lost 5 bases and the J segment 4 bases; nucleotides outside the gene matches: 4. This CDR3 contains 16 residues.

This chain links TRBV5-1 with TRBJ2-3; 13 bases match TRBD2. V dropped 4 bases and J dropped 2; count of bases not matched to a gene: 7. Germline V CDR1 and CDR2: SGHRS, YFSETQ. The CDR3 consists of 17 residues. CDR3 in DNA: TGCGCCAGCAGCGTGGGACTAGCGGGGACCTCCACAGATACGCAGTATTTT. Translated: CASSVGLAGTSTDTQYF.

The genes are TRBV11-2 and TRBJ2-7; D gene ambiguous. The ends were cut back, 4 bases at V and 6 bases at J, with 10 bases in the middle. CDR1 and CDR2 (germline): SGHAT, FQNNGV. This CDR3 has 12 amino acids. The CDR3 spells CASSSSRSEQYF. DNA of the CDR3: TGTGCCAGCAGCTCCAGCCGGAGCGAGCAGTACTTC.